This T cell receptor (beta chain) was sequenced in a study of immune characterization of retroperitoneal liposarcoma. The CDR3 sequence is 10 residues long. CDR1 is WSHSY, CDR2 SAAADI, per germline. V was pared by 8 bases and J by 11 bases, with 9 bases between. From the PCR reads, TCRdb called clonotypes with MiXCR, one entry per CDR3 protein. The sample carries some 2,800 distinct CDR3 sequences, around 42% recorded once. V usage is TRBV10-2 and J usage is TRBJ2-2; maybe TRBD2 (6 bases). The sample taken for sequencing was tumor tissue. This clonotype originated in a male donor with retroperitoneal liposarcoma. CDR3 in DNA: TGCGCCAGCGGGGGAGGAGAGCTGTTTTTT. Protein product: CASGGGELFF.